This T cell receptor beta chain stems from a study of control samples from healthy donors and cancer patients. Per the germline V gene, CDR1 is KGHDR and CDR2 is SFDVKD. The CDR3 is 15 residues long. The J segment lost 8 bases and the V segment lost 3 bases, leaving 7 bases of the junction unmatched. The method was immunoSEQ multiplex PCR; TCRdb's version includes in-frame clones alone and lacks a portion of them. The table shows approximately 97,000 clones, with just over 85% occurring only once. Sequenced material: blood. This TCR derives from a man aged 25-40 years in good health. The rearrangement uses TRBV24-1 and TRBJ2-7; 12 positions match TRBD1. In DNA, the CDR3 is TGTGCCACCAGTGATCTGCCGGGACAGGGGGCGAAGCAGTACTTC. Translating gives CATSDLPGQGAKQYF.